The present T cell receptor (beta chain) was sequenced within a study of vaccination and CD4 T cells after COVID-19. Study in general: Six men and four women formed the convalescents, two being Hispanic. Cultures acting as controls obtained a CEFX pool, an HIV-1 Nef pool, or no peptide. The stimulating agents, overlapping spike peptides, came from SARS-CoV-2, HCoV-NL63, HCoV-OC43 and HCoV-229E. Whole-study results and caveats: Looking at convalescent patients, a median around 83% of reactive clones were present only post-vaccination.

The CDR3 contains 17 residues. CDR1 is GTSNPN, CDR2 SVGIG, per germline (reference sequence). V was pared by 4 bases and J by 5 bases, with 14 bases of the junction left unmatched. Sample treatment: roughly ten-day PBMC culture with coronavirus spike peptide pools or control peptides (ViraFEST assay). Sequence data for DNA of cultured CD4+ T cells were generated by the Oncomine TCR Beta short-read assay. In TCRdb, the PCR reads were re-called with MiXCR into one record per CDR3 protein. The table records about 9,500 distinct CDR3 sequences, over 65% of them present only once. This clonotype has more than one count but fewer than ten. Its specificity is not known.

The sequenced sample was CD4+ T cells from blood, cultured in vitro. This sequence originates from a human donor who had recovered from COVID-19. This sequence joins TRBV30 and TRBJ2-2; TRBD2 matches at 9 bases. CDR3 bases: TGTGCCTGGACCGGACCCCAAGTGCGGGGGGGGACCGGGGAGCTGTTTTTT. It yields the protein CAWTGPQVRGGTGELFF. The full variable domain, rest sourced from reference TRBV30 and TRBJ2-2, is SQTIHQWPATLVQPVGSPLSLECTVEGTSNPNLYWYRQAAGRGLQLLFYSVGIGQISSEVPQNLSASRPQDRQFILSSKKLLLSDSGFYLCAWTGPQVRGGTGELFFGEGSRLTVL.